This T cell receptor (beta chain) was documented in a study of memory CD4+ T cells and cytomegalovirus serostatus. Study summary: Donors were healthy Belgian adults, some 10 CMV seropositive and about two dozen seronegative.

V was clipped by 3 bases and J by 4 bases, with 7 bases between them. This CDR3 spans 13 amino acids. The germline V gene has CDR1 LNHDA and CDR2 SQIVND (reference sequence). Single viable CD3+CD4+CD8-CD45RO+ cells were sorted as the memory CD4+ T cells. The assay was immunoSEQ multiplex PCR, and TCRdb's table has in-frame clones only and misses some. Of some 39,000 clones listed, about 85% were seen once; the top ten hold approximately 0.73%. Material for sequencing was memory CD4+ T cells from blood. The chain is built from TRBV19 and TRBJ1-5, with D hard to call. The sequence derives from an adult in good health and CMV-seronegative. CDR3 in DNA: TGTGCCAGTAGTATGGACCAAAATCAGCCCCAGCATTTT. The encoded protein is CASSMDQNQPQHF.